This is a list of T cell receptor beta chains from one sample in a study of cytomegalovirus exposure and HLA in healthy donors. Some clones are missing from TCRdb's copy, which holds only in-frame ones; the method was immunoSEQ multiplex PCR. The sample has 150,000 to 200,000 clones, 70% to 80% seen once. Specimen: PBMCs. The receptors were sampled from a male donor in good health and CMV-seropositive. Both conserved end residues are trimmed from each CDR3. Each record gives: J gene, V gene, CDR3 protein.

J gene: TRBJ2-1
V gene: TRBV4-3
CDR3 protein: ASSLPGGDQF

J gene: TRBJ2-7
V gene: TRBV18
CDR3 protein: ASSAARSYEQY

J gene: TRBJ2-1
V gene: TRBV4-3
CDR3 protein: ASSQVLAGGAHFEQF

J gene: TRBJ2-7
V gene: TRBV28
CDR3 protein: ATRLSRYEQY

J gene: TRBJ2-6
V gene: TRBV25-1
CDR3 protein: ASGRDRGRGANVLT

J gene: TRBJ2-7
V gene: TRBV6-5
CDR3 protein: ASSDTAYEQY

J gene: TRBJ1-5
V gene: TRBV30
CDR3 protein: AWSLQENQPQH

J gene: TRBJ2-7
V gene: TRBV27
CDR3 protein: ASSFGTGRPYEQY

J gene: TRBJ2-2
V gene: TRBV5-4
CDR3 protein: ASSSNVRHLTGELF

J gene: TRBJ2-1
V gene: TRBV5-6
CDR3 protein: ASSPGLAGGDSYNEQF

J gene: TRBJ2-7
V gene: TRBV18
CDR3 protein: ASSPLDRSYEQY

J gene: TRBJ2-5
V gene: TRBV11-2
CDR3 protein: ASSLTGAPQETQY

J gene: TRBJ1-2
V gene: TRBV2
CDR3 protein: ASAGIPSNYGYT

J gene: TRBJ1-2
V gene: TRBV4-1
CDR3 protein: ASSQDRGVNYGYT

J gene: TRBJ2-1
V gene: TRBV7-3
CDR3 protein: ASSSGWEQF

J gene: TRBJ2-7
V gene: TRBV6-5
CDR3 protein: ASRLTGVSYEQY

J gene: TRBJ2-7
V gene: TRBV9
CDR3 protein: ASSADRDHEQY

J gene: TRBJ1-2
V gene: TRBV9
CDR3 protein: ASSPTGGPPFYGYT

J gene: .
V gene: TRBV15
CDR3 protein: ATSRPGYEQY

J gene: TRBJ1-5
V gene: TRBV28
CDR3 protein: ASGYRGDNQPQH